Detailed here is one T cell receptor (beta chain). These data belong to a study of blood T cell repertoires in COVID-19. The method was immunoSEQ multiplex PCR; TCRdb's version includes in-frame clones alone and lacks a portion of them. The sample comprises about 170,000 clones, roughly 80% of which are singletons, and roughly 12% rests with the top ten. With V trimmed by 1 base and J by 8 bases, 11 bases remained unmatched. CDR1 and CDR2 from the germline V gene are SEHNR and FQNEAQ (reference sequence). The CDR3 is 16 residues long. The origin of this receptor is a man aged 50-59 years who had recovered from COVID-19. Sequenced: PBMCs or T cells enriched from blood (not recorded which). The J gene is TRBJ1-2, the V gene TRBV7-9; 9 positions agree with TRBD1. CDR3 DNA sequence: TGTGCCAGCAGCTTAGAGCCGGGACAGGGAGTGAAAGGCTACACCTTC. It yields the protein CASSLEPGQGVKGYTF.